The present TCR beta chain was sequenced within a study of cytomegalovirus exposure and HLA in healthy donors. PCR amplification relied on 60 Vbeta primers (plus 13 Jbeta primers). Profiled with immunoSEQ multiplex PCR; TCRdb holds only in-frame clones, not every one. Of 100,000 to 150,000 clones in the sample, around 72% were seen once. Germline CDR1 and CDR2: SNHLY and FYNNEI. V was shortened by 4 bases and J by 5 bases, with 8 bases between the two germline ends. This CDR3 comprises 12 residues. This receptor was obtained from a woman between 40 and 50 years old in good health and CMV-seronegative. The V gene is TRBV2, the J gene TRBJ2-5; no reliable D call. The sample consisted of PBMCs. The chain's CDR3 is CASSGQAETQYF. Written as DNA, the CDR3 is TGTGCCAGCAGTGGTCAGGCGGAGACCCAGTACTTC.